Below, 15 T cell receptor beta chains from the same sample are listed, as sequenced in a study of T cells in Graves' hyperthyroidism and ophthalmopathy (dated by TCRdb to the late 2010s). Library preparation used multiplex PCR. Sequencing took place on an Illumina HiSeq 2000. The TCR beta CDR3 regions were amplified from the RNA transcripts. The first round of RT-PCR for the TCR CDR3 was performed with the HTBI primer set and the Qiagen OneStep RT-PCR kit. In TCRdb, the public reads were trimmed at Q25 with fastp and aligned with MiXCR, with productive beta chains retained. CDR3 protein duplicates are merged, each entry listing the most common genes and DNA. The sample includes about 610,000 distinct CDR3 sequences, with around 46% observed a single time. The top ten hold approximately 8.4% of the sample. Sequenced material: peripheral blood or thyroid tissue (not recorded which). The receptors come from a woman aged 18-30 years with Graves' hyperthyroidism.

The table lists this clonotype with many counts. The chain recombines TRBV15 with TRBJ2-5, with TRBD1 matching 8 bases. Germline values: CDR1 LNHNV, CDR2 YYDKDF (reference sequence). V was pared by 1 base and J by 4 bases, with 2 bases of the junction left unmatched. The CDR3 length is 14 residues. The CDR3 is CATSRVGTGETQYF. CDR3 nucleotide sequence: TGTGCCACCAGCAGAGTAGGGACAGGAGAGACCCAGTACTTC.

This clonotype was seen a few times. This chain connects TRBV9 to TRBJ2-3; possibly TRBD2 for D (5 bases). This CDR3 spans 14 amino acids. CDR1 is SGDLS and CDR2 is YYNGEE in the germline V gene. Trimming stripped 0 bases from V and 5 bases from J, with 10 bases between. In nucleotides, the CDR3 is TGTGCCAGCAGCGTAGGAGGGAGTGGAGATACGCAGTATTTT. It yields the protein CASSVGGSGDTQYF.

In regard to this clonotype: The germline gene is not matched at one end of the junction; a read error may be the cause. This chain connects TRBV9 to TRBJ1-2, with 9 bases identical to TRBD1. CDR3 length: 15 amino acids. Germline V CDR1 and CDR2: SGDLS, YYNGEE. For the CDR3, the DNA is TGCGCCAGCAGCCAAGATAGGACAGGGGCGGGTGGCTACACCTTC. Protein sequence: CASSQDRTGAGGYTF.

The chain carries TRBV15 and TRBJ1-2, with 9 bases lining up with TRBD1. The J segment lost 8 bases and the V segment lost 4 bases, leaving 5 bases of the junction unmatched. Looked up from germline, CDR1 is LNHNV and CDR2 is YYDKDF (reference sequence). The CDR3 runs 13 residues. CDR3 protein: CATSMGQGGGYTF. CDR3 nucleotide sequence: TGTGCCACCAGCATGGGACAGGGCGGCGGCTACACCTTC.

The table lists this clonotype with a few counts. The chain recombines TRBV2 with TRBJ1-5; 7 nucleotides line up with TRBD1. The CDR3 covers 14 residues. Germline values: CDR1 SNHLY, CDR2 FYNNEI. The CDR3 region is CATTGAVGNQPQHF. The CDR3 nucleotides are TGTGCTACCACAGGGGCGGTAGGCAATCAGCCCCAGCATTTT.

The chain recombines TRBV20-1 with TRBJ1-6; 10 positions match TRBD1. The germline gives CDR1 DFQATT, CDR2 SNEGSKA (reference sequence). The V and J ends lost 4 bases and 13 bases, in that order; junction bases with no gene match: 7. The CDR3 loop spans 13 amino acids. The CDR3 region has the DNA TGCAGTGCTATCAGAGGGACAGGGGTCCCCCTCCACTTT. This translates into CSAIRGTGVPLHF.

In its sample, this clonotype was seen many times. This sequence joins TRBV6-5 and TRBJ2-7; D perhaps matches TRBD2 (5 bases). Trimming took 8 bases from V and 3 from J, leaving 17 bases between them. Per the germline V gene, CDR1 is MNHEY and CDR2 is SVGAGI. The CDR3 totals 14 residues. Here the CDR3 reads CASSVPGKNYEQYF. The CDR3 DNA sequence: TGTGCCAGCTCTGTGCCGGGAAAGAACTACGAGCAGTACTTC.

The chain recombines TRBV7-9 with TRBJ2-3; perhaps TRBD1 as D (6 bases). Trimming stripped 3 bases from V and 2 bases from J, with 15 bases between. The CDR3 totals 16 residues. Germline V gene data show CDR1 as SEHNR and CDR2 as FQNEAQ (reference sequence). CDR3 sequence: CASSLGASANTDTQYF. CDR3 coding DNA: TGTGCCAGCAGCTTGGGGGCTAGTGCTAACACAGATACGCAGTATTTT.

This clonotype has only a few counts. The V call is TRBV20-1, the J call TRBJ2-1; D may correspond to TRBD1 or TRBD2 (6 bases each). CDR1 DFQATT and CDR2 SNEGSKA come from the germline V gene (reference sequence). The CDR3 contains 16 residues. With 6 bases removed from V and 3 bases from J, the gap between germline ends came to 21 bases. The CDR3 region is CSAHTFRGLRYNEQFF. The DNA of the CDR3 is TGCAGTGCCCATACCTTCAGGGGACTTCGCTACAATGAGCAGTTCTTC.

The genes are TRBV20-1 and TRBJ2-1; TRBD1 might be the D (5 bases). V lost 6 bases, J lost 1 base, and 10 bases lay in between. Germline lookup yields CDR1 DFQATT and CDR2 SNEGSKA (reference sequence). CDR3 length: 13 amino acids. This CDR3 reads CSAPDISYNEQFF. The CDR3 coding sequence is TGCAGTGCCCCGGACATATCCTACAATGAGCAGTTCTTC.

V usage is TRBV6-1 and J usage is TRBJ1-5; 7 bases match TRBD1. Germline assignment: CDR1 MNHNS and CDR2 SASEGT. Trimming took 11 bases from V and 11 from J; bases not matched to a gene: 18. The CDR3 contains 14 residues. CDR3 in DNA: TGTGCCGCCATCAGTCGGGACAGCCAAGAGACCCAGCATTTT. Translating gives CAAISRDSQETQHF.

A word on this clonotype: Germline and junction disagree at one end, which may indicate a read error. The V call is TRBV7-9, the J call TRBJ2-5, with 8 bases fitting TRBD1. Germline values: CDR1 SEHNR, CDR2 FQNEAQ (reference sequence). The length of the CDR3 is 14 residues. Here the CDR3 reads CASSQDRTGETQYF. The DNA for the CDR3 is TGCGCCAGCAGCCAAGATAGGACAGGGGAGACCCAGTACTTC. Using reference TRBV7-9 and TRBJ2-5 for the parts outside the CDR3, the full variable domain is DTGVSQNPRHKITKRGQNVTFRCDPISEHNRLYWYRQTLGQGPEFLTYFQNEAQLEKSRLLSDRFSAERPKGSFSTLEIQRTEQGDSAMYLCASSQDRTGETQYFGPGTRLLVL.

This clonotype was found a few times. One junction end disagrees with the germline gene, perhaps due to a read error. This chain links TRBV7-2 with TRBJ2-6; D may be TRBD1 (5 bases). The germline V gene encodes CDR1 SGHTA and CDR2 FQGNSA. The CDR3 has 11 residues. The CDR3 DNA sequence: TGTGCCAGCAGCTTAGGGGGCAGTGAAGCTTTC. It codes for CASSLGGSEAF.

Of note for this clonotype: Just one base apart from a much larger clone, this may be a read error. The V call is TRBV4-1, the J call TRBJ1-2, with D unclear. V lost 0 bases, J lost 6 bases, and 11 bases lay in between. The CDR3 runs to 14 residues. CDR1 MGHRA and CDR2 YSYEKL come from the germline V gene. CDR3 bases: TGCGCCAGCAGCCAAGATAGGGAGGCGCATGGCTACACCTTC. Translating gives CASSQDREAHGYTF.

This rearrangement joins TRBV20-1 to TRBJ2-7; TRBD2 matches 7 bases. V lost 0 bases, J lost 4 bases, and 9 bases stayed unmatched. CDR1 DFQATT and CDR2 SNEGSKA come from the germline V gene (reference sequence). This CDR3 contains 15 residues. Here the CDR3 reads CSARDPSGTQYEQYF. In nucleotides, the CDR3 is TGCAGTGCTAGAGACCCTAGCGGAACTCAATACGAGCAGTACTTC.